One and the same sample provided the 2 T cell receptor beta chains below, sequenced in a study of T cell responses to AZD1222 COVID-19 vaccine. Clones were read by immunoSEQ multiplex PCR, and TCRdb kept only the in-frame ones, dropping some. Here the sample spans tens of thousands of clones, 84% being singletons. The sample in question was peripheral blood, obtained on day 0 of AZD1222 vaccination. The receptors shown here come from an adult in good health.

This clone has more than one count but fewer than ten. The rearrangement uses TRBV15 and TRBJ1-2; D not certain. From germline, CDR1 is LNHNV and CDR2 YYDKDF (reference sequence). The V end was cut by 2 bases, the J end by 7 bases, with 11 bases between. The CDR3 contains 13 residues. This CDR3 is CATSRMPATGYTF. The CDR3, as DNA: TGTGCCACCAGCAGAATGCCCGCTACTGGCTACACCTTC.

The V call is TRBV11-3, the J call TRBJ2-3, with D unclear. V lost 4 bases to trimming and J lost 0 bases, with 14 bases between them. CDR1 SGHNT and CDR2 YENEEA come from the germline V gene. CDR3 length equals 16 residues. The CDR3 nucleotides are TGTGCCAGCAGCTATACCCGACTGAGGAGCACAGATACGCAGTATTTT. It codes for CASSYTRLRSTDTQYF. The full variable domain, rest sourced from reference TRBV11-3 and TRBJ2-3, is EAGVVQSPRYKIIEKKQPVAFWCNPISGHNTLYWYLQNLGQGPELLIRYENEEAVDDSQLPKDRFSAERLKGVDSTLKIQPAELGDSAVYLCASSYTRLRSTDTQYFGPGTRLTVL.